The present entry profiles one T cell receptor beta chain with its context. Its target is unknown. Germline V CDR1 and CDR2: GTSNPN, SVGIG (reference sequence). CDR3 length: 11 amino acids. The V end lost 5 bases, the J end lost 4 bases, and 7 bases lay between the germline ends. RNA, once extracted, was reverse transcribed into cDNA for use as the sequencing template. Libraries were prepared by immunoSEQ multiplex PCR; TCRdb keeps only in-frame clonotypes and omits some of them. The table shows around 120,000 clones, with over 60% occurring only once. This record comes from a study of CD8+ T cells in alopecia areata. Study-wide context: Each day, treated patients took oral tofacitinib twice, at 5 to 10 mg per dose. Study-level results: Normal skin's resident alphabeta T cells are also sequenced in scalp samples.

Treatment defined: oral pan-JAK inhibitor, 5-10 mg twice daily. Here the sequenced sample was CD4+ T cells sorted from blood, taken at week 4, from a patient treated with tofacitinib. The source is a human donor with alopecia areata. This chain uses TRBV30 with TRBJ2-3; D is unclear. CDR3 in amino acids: CAWGEADTQYF. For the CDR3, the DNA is TGTGCCTGGGGAGAGGCAGATACGCAGTATTTT.